This entry describes one T cell receptor beta chain. The sample originates from a study of blood T cell repertoires in COVID-19. Study in general: Samples of COVID-19 (acute and convalescent) were obtained from the United States, Italy and Spain. PBMCs, B-cell-depleted T cells, or T cells were the source of the cDNA or gDNA that made up the material.

This CDR3 has 13 residues. V was cut by 2 bases and J by 8 bases, with 13 bases left in between. CDR1 SGHNT and CDR2 YYREEE come from the germline V gene (reference sequence). As originally analysed: Estimation of nucleated cell counts relied on the amplification of reference gene primers. Sequencing was performed with immunoSEQ multiplex PCR; in TCRdb, only in-frame clones are kept and a portion is missing. That table furnishes V, J and clone size, whereas the DNA furnished D and trimming. Of 200,000 to 250,000 clones listed, around nine tenths were seen once; the top ten hold roughly 2.5%. The TCR originated in a woman aged 60 to 75 with acute or convalescent COVID-19. The rearrangement joins TRBV5-4 to TRBJ1-2, with D uncertain. The specimen sequenced was peripheral blood. The CDR3 spells CASSLAQEAGYTF. The CDR3, as DNA: TGTGCCAGCAGCTTAGCCCAGGAGGCGGGCTACACCTTC. Together with reference TRBV5-4 and TRBJ1-2, the CDR3 gives the full variable domain: ETGVTQSPTHLIKTRGQQVTLRCSSQSGHNTVSWYQQALGQGPQFIFQYYREEENGRGNFPPRFSGLQFPNYSSELNVNALELDDSALYLCASSLAQEAGYTFGSGTRLTVV.